The clone carrying this T cell receptor (beta chain) has only one observation. Some clones are missing from TCRdb's copy, which holds only in-frame ones; the method was immunoSEQ multiplex PCR. The data hold around 130,000 clones, with roughly four fifths observed a single time. Trimming shortened V by 5 bases and J by 0 bases, and 10 bases separated the two germline ends. Germline V lookup: CDR1 SGHAT, CDR2 FQDESV (reference sequence). This CDR3 contains 14 residues. This specimen belongs to a study of blood T cell repertoires in COVID-19. The rearrangement joins TRBV11-1 to TRBJ1-1, with D possibly being TRBD1 (5 bases). The sequenced sample consisted of peripheral blood. This TCR derives from a woman between 55 and 75 years old with acute or convalescent COVID-19. The CDR3 sequence: CASSQGVMNTEAFF. DNA for the CDR3: TGTGCCAGCAGCCAAGGGGTCATGAACACTGAAGCTTTCTTT.